These 18 T cell receptor beta chains were all obtained from the same sample, sequenced in a study of tissue T cells after allogeneic stem cell transplantation. Time point meaning: mouse harvest day 7 after allogeneic transplant. Tail vein injection delivered 10^7 T-cell-depleted bone marrow cells and 10^6 splenic CD5+ T cells. Here immunoSEQ multiplex PCR was the method, and the copy in TCRdb shows in-frame clones only, minus some. The sample shows roughly 8,100 clones, approximately 52% of them seen only once. The source material was lymph node tissue. These receptors all stem from a female BALB/c mouse given C57BL/6 T cells with graft-versus-host disease after an allogeneic hematopoietic cell transplant.

This clone showed up just a few times. Gene names refer to mouse genes. The read comes to an end 1 residue before the CDR3 does, leaving the germline J gene to fill in the end. The chain uses TRBV26 and TRBJ2-7; the D is unclear. Deletions cut 3 bases from V and 6 bases from J, with 6 bases between. Germline lookup yields CDR1 KGHPV and CDR2 FQNQEV (reference sequence). CDR3 length: 11 amino acids. CDR3 DNA, as far as it was read: TGTGCCAGCAGTCTACAGAGTGAACAGTAC. It codes for CASSLQSEQY. The whole CDR3 protein is CASSLQSEQYF.

This clone came up a few times. The gene symbols are mouse symbols. The read ends 1 residue before the CDR3 terminus; that terminus is restored from the germline J gene. The V and J genes are TRBV19 and TRBJ2-2, with D uncertain. Trimming shortened V by 1 base and J by 0 bases, and 1 base separated the two germline ends. CDR1 and CDR2 (germline): FNHDT, SITEND (reference sequence). The CDR3 consists of 13 residues. CDR3 DNA (partial): TGTGCCAGCAGTATATCAAACACCGGGCAGCTCTAC. It codes for CASSISNTGQLY. The whole CDR3 protein reads CASSISNTGQLYF.

Turning to this clone: The listed genes are named as in mouse. The missing CDR3 end, 1 residue past where the read stops, is filled in from the germline J gene. The rearrangement links TRBV12-2 to TRBJ2-4; 13 nucleotides line up with TRBD2. The germline V gene encodes CDR1 SGHLS and CDR2 HYDKME. The ends lost 1 base at V and 0 bases at J; junction bases unmatched: 0. CDR3 length: 16 amino acids. CDR3 DNA (partial): TGTGCCAGCTCTCTGGGACTGGGGGGGAGTCAAAACACCTTGTAC. This sequence encodes CASSLGLGGSQNTLY. The entire CDR3 reads CASSLGLGGSQNTLYF.

A word on this clone: Germline and genes: mouse. The DNA ends 1 residue before the CDR3 does, and the rest of the CDR3 is filled in from the germline J gene. The V gene is TRBV3, the J gene TRBJ2-7; TRBD1 agrees at 8 bases. With 4 bases clipped from V and 2 bases from J, the junction kept 4 bases outside the gene matches. There are 14 residues in the CDR3. CDR1 and CDR2 from the germline V gene are SNHLY and FYNGKV (reference sequence). CDR3 DNA, as far as it was read: TGTGCCAGCAGCTCAGGACAGGGACCCTATGAACAGTAC. This sequence encodes CASSSGQGPYEQY. The entire CDR3 sequence reads CASSSGQGPYEQYF. Full variable domain (outside the CDR3, taken from reference TRBV3 and TRBJ2-7): GPKVLQIPSHQIIDMGQMVTLNCDPVSNHLYFYWYKQILGQQMEFLVNFYNGKVMEKSKLFKDQFSVERPDGSYFTLKIQPTALEDSAVYFCASSSGQGPYEQYFGPGTRLTVL.

There are a few counts of this clone. The germline and genes are mouse ones. Read coverage stops 1 residue before the CDR3 terminus; the germline J gene supplies the remainder. The chain recombines TRBV26 with TRBJ1-3; D is perhaps TRBD1 (6 bases). This CDR3 comprises 14 residues. The germline V and J ends were trimmed by 3 bases and 0 bases, with 6 bases remaining between them. Germline values: CDR1 KGHPV, CDR2 FQNQEV (reference sequence). The CDR3 reads CASSLQGSGNTLYF. CDR3 bases read: TGTGCCAGCAGTCTACAGGGTTCTGGAAATACGCTCTAT.

As regards this clone: Gene names refer to mouse genes. The read halts 1 residue ahead of the CDR3 end, with the missing end drawn from the germline J gene. The chain recombines TRBV13-1 with TRBJ2-7, with 11 bases identical to TRBD2. CDR1 is NSHNY, CDR2 SYGAGN, per germline. CDR3 length: 14 amino acids. V dropped 7 bases and J dropped 3; count of bases not matched to a gene: 6. The CDR3 loop reads CASGGLGGLYEQYF. The sequenced CDR3 bases are TGTGCCAGCGGTGGACTGGGGGGACTCTATGAACAGTAC.

Notes on this clone: Mouse names are used for the genes. The CDR3 bases that were read are TGCTCCAGCAGTCCCCGGGACAAAAACACCTTGTAC. Amino acids: CSSSPRDKNTLY. The complete CDR3 reads CSSSPRDKNTLYF. V gene TRBV23 combines with J gene TRBJ2-4; the table names TRBD1, a call not compared with the DNA. The CDR3 extends 1 residue past the end of the read, so its final part is completed from the germline J gene. CDR1 is KGHTA and CDR2 is FQNQQP in the germline V gene. The CDR3 length is 13 residues.

Comment on this clone: Gene names and germline match the mouse. The read is 1 residue too short to cover the CDR3 end, so that end is filled in from the germline J gene. The chain employs TRBV17 and TRBJ2-7; 11 positions agree with TRBD2. The CDR3 is 12 amino acids. After removal of 7 bases from V and 7 bases from J, the junction contained 3 bases not matched to a gene. Germline loops: CDR1 MNHDT, CDR2 YYDKIL. The DNA read from the CDR3 is TGTGCTAGCAAGACTGGGGGGGAGGAACAGTAC. Protein: CASKTGGEEQY. The whole CDR3 protein is CASKTGGEEQYF.

Note on this clone: Gene names are mouse gene names. The read is 1 residue too short to cover the CDR3 end, so that end is filled in from the germline J gene. J is TRBJ1-1 and V is TRBV13-1; no clear D. Germline V CDR1 and CDR2: NSHNY, SYGAGN. This CDR3 region has 13 residues. V lost 3 bases, J lost 0 bases, and 6 bases lay in between. This chain's CDR3 is CASSVGTNTEVFF. Partial CDR3 DNA: TGTGCCAGCAGTGTCGGGACAAACACAGAAGTCTTC.

By sample share, this clone is medium-sized. Mouse gene names apply. The CDR3 goes on 1 residue after the read ends, and that part is filled in from the germline J gene. V is TRBV15 and J is TRBJ2-3; 10 bases align to TRBD2. The CDR3 has 15 residues. With V trimmed by 5 bases and J by 3 bases, 5 bases remained unmatched. Germline V lookup: CDR1 SGHND, CDR2 FRSKSL. The part of the CDR3 DNA that was read is TGTGCCAGCAGTGCTGGGGGGGCGCAGGCAGAAACGCTGTAT. Protein sequence: CASSAGGAQAETLY. The full CDR3 reads CASSAGGAQAETLYF.

This clone was seen a few times. Genes and germline come from the mouse. The read comes to an end 1 residue before the CDR3 does, leaving the germline J gene to fill in the end. The sample contains more than one DNA sequence encoding this CDR3. This rearrangement joins TRBV26 to TRBJ1-1, with D hard to call. Trimming shortened V by 2 bases and J by 5 bases, and 3 bases separated the two germline ends. This CDR3 is 11 amino acids long. Germline V gene lookup returns CDR1 KGHPV and CDR2 FQNQEV (reference sequence). CDR3 bases read: TGTGCCAGCAGTCTGGGGACAGAAGTCTTC. Amino acid sequence: CASSLGTEVF. The complete CDR3 reads CASSLGTEVFF.

Regarding this clone: These gene names are mouse names. The observed sequence ends 1 residue before the CDR3 terminus, with the missing tail filled in from the germline J gene. The rearrangement uses TRBV15 and TRBJ2-5, with 11 bases that match TRBD2. CDR1 is SGHND, CDR2 FRSKSL, per germline. The CDR3 totals 15 residues. J was trimmed by 6 bases and V by 2 bases; bases with no gene match: 4. CDR3 DNA, as far as it was read: TGTGCCAGCAGTTTAACTGGGGGGGCGGGGGACACCCAGTAC. Translation: CASSLTGGAGDTQY. In full, the CDR3 reads CASSLTGGAGDTQYF.

Concerning this clone: The gene names here belong to mouse. Sequencing ends 1 residue short of the CDR3 end; the germline J gene provides the rest. The chain has TRBV23 and TRBJ2-3; the DNA was not compared with TRBD2, the D call given in the table. Per the germline V gene, CDR1 is KGHTA and CDR2 is FQNQQP. The CDR3 totals 11 residues. CDR3 DNA, as far as it was read: TGCTCCAGCAGTCTCTTCGAAACGCTGTAT. The encoded protein is CSSSLFETLY. The CDR3 in full is CSSSLFETLYF.

This clone appeared a single time. Genes here carry mouse names. The CDR3 extends 1 residue past the end of the read, so its final part is completed from the germline J gene. The chain is built from TRBV26 and TRBJ2-2; no reliable D call. Germline CDR1 and CDR2: KGHPV and FQNQEV (reference sequence). The CDR3 contains 14 residues. Trimming removed 2 bases at V and 0 bases at J, with 4 bases between. The CDR3 here is CASSLAANTGQLYF. The CDR3 bases that were read are TGTGCCAGCAGTCTGGCAGCAAACACCGGGCAGCTCTAC.

Comment on this clone: Gene names are the mouse ones. The read finishes 1 residue shy of the CDR3 end, and the germline J gene is used to complete it. The chain joins TRBV3 to TRBJ1-1; perhaps TRBD1 as D (5 bases). This CDR3 is 11 amino acids long. The germline CDR1 and CDR2 sequences are SNHLY and FYNGKV (reference sequence). V lost 6 bases, J lost 4 bases, and 6 bases lay in between. CDR3 DNA (partial): TGTGCCAGCAGTCAGGGCACAGAAGTCTTC. It codes for CASSQGTEVF. The whole CDR3 protein reads CASSQGTEVFF.

As for this clone: Here the gene names and germline are mouse. Read data end 1 residue before the CDR3 end; the end is taken from the germline J gene. This chain connects TRBV4 to TRBJ2-5; D is unclear. Trimming removed 4 bases from V and 4 bases from J, with 9 bases in between. Germline CDR1 LGHDT, CDR2 YNNKQL (reference sequence). The CDR3 has 13 amino acids. CDR3 DNA (partial): TGTGCCAGCAGCTCCGGGAGAAAAGACACCCAGTAC. Protein product: CASSSGRKDTQY. The entire CDR3 sequence reads CASSSGRKDTQYF.

Turning to this clone: Germline and genes here are mouse. The read stops 1 residue short of the end of the CDR3; the missing end is completed from the germline J gene. The genes are TRBV13-2 and TRBJ1-3, with 8 nucleotides matching TRBD1. CDR3 length: 14 residues. CDR1 and CDR2 (germline): NNHNN, SYGAGS (reference sequence). Trimming removed 5 bases from V and 2 bases from J; junction bases left unmatched: 3. The CDR3 reads CASGIQGAGNTLYF. The part of the CDR3 DNA that was read is TGTGCCAGCGGGATACAGGGGGCTGGAAATACGCTCTAT.

A note on this clone: Here the gene names and germline are mouse. The read ends 1 residue early relative to the CDR3; the germline J gene fills the gap. The V and J genes are TRBV1 and TRBJ2-3; tentatively, D is TRBD2 (6 bases). Germline V gene sequence: CDR1 NSQYPW, CDR2 LRSPGD (reference sequence). The germline V and J ends were trimmed by 1 base and 5 bases, with 7 bases remaining between them. The CDR3 sequence is 13 residues long. The CDR3: CTCSAAGGETLYF. The sequenced CDR3 bases are TGCACCTGCAGTGCAGCGGGGGGAGAAACGCTGTAT. Based on the CDR3 plus reference TRBV1 and TRBJ2-3, the full variable domain is VTLLEQNPRWRLVPRGQAVNLRCILKNSQYPWMSWYQQDLQKQLQWLFTLRSPGDKEVKSLPGADYLATRVTDTELRLQVANMSQGRTLYCTCSAAGGETLYFGSGTRLTVL.